One sample yielded the 30 T cell receptor beta chains listed below, sequenced in a study of cytomegalovirus exposure and HLA in healthy donors. Profiling relied on immunoSEQ multiplex PCR, and the TCRdb table lists in-frame clones only, not all of them. Of 210,000 or so clones listed, around 88% are singletons. Sequenced material: PBMCs. The receptors originated from a woman between 18 and 29 years old in good health and CMV-seronegative.

The rearrangement joins TRBV27 to TRBJ2-5, with TRBD2 matching over 9 bases. The ends lost 5 bases at V and 4 bases at J; junction bases unmatched: 11. Germline CDR1 reads MNHEY; CDR2 reads SMNVEV (reference sequence). This CDR3 comprises 16 residues. The CDR3 DNA is TGTGCCAGCAGTCCCCTACTAGCGGGCACGGGAGAGACCCAGTACTTC. As protein: CASSPLLAGTGETQYF.

This clone was detected once. The J gene is TRBJ2-7, the V gene TRBV5-4; 7 bases map to TRBD1. Trimming at V came to 3 bases and at J to 3 bases, leaving 6 bases not matched to a gene. The CDR3 length is 14 residues. The germline V gene has CDR1 SGHNT and CDR2 YYREEE (reference sequence). CDR3 protein: CASSSGQDFYEQYF. The CDR3 DNA is TGTGCCAGCAGCTCAGGACAGGACTTCTACGAGCAGTACTTC.

This clone was picked up a small number of times. At the DNA level, this CDR3 is encoded by other sequences in the same sample as well. The rearrangement uses TRBV27 and TRBJ2-7; D remains unclear. Between the trimmed V and J ends, which lost 4 bases and 3 bases, there was a span of 4 bases. CDR1 is MNHEY and CDR2 is SMNVEV in the germline V gene (reference sequence). The CDR3 is 11 residues long. This CDR3 reads CASSSFYEQYF. CDR3 DNA sequence: TGTGCCAGCAGTTCCTTCTACGAGCAGTACTTC.

This chain joins TRBV2 and TRBJ2-3; D may be TRBD2 (5 bases). Germline CDR1 SNHLY, CDR2 FYNNEI. CDR3 length: 13 residues. Trimming cost V 7 bases and J 6 bases, with 14 bases left between them. DNA for the CDR3: TGTGCCAGCATTGGGCTAGCTAGTGATACGCAGTATTTT. The encoded protein is CASIGLASDTQYF. Supplemented by reference TRBV2 and TRBJ2-3, the full variable domain reads EPEVTQTPSHQVTQMGQEVILRCVPISNHLYFYWYRQILGQKVEFLVSFYNNEISEKSEIFDDQFSVERPDGSNFTLKIRSTKLEDSAMYFCASIGLASDTQYFGPGTRLTVL.

The genes are TRBV4-1 and TRBJ1-3; D uncertain. This CDR3 is built from 12 residues. Germline CDR1 is MGHRA and CDR2 is YSYEKL. Deletions cut 2 bases from V and 4 bases from J, with 3 bases between. CDR3 DNA sequence: TGCGCCAGCAGCCAATCAGGAAACACCATATATTTT. Residues: CASSQSGNTIYF.

This clone has just one count. The chain couples TRBV27 to TRBJ2-1; TRBD1 agrees at 7 bases. The V and J ends lost 5 bases and 3 bases, in that order; junction bases with no gene match: 7. CDR3 length equals 15 residues. Germline V gene data show CDR1 as MNHEY and CDR2 as SMNVEV (reference sequence). The CDR3 here is CASSTTGEYYNEQFF. The CDR3 nucleotides read TGTGCCAGCAGTACAACAGGGGAATACTACAATGAGCAGTTCTTC.

The rearrangement links TRBV6-6 to TRBJ1-2; D unclear. This CDR3 spans 16 amino acids. Germline CDR1 reads MNHNY; CDR2 reads SVGAGI (reference sequence). V lost 5 bases, J lost 4 bases, and 20 bases lay in between. CDR3 nucleotide sequence: TGTGCCAGCAGTCCCTACTTCTCTGGTACGGGCTATGGCTACACCTTC. This translates into CASSPYFSGTGYGYTF.

The rearrangement links TRBV2 to TRBJ2-7; 8 bases map to TRBD1. CDR1 and CDR2 (germline): SNHLY, FYNNEI. Germline trimming cut 4 bases from V and 3 bases from J; bases unmatched to any gene: 8. The CDR3 length is 15 residues. The CDR3: CASSVQGASDYEQYF. The CDR3 DNA is TGTGCCAGCAGTGTCCAGGGGGCGTCCGACTACGAGCAGTACTTC.

The chain couples TRBV27 to TRBJ2-1; TRBD2 might be the D (6 bases). Trimming removed 3 bases at V and 6 bases at J, with 12 bases between. The CDR3 has 14 amino acids. Per germline, CDR1 MNHEY and CDR2 SMNVEV (reference sequence). CDR3 amino acids: CASSFRGFINEQFF. The CDR3 region has the DNA TGTGCCAGCAGTTTTCGGGGGTTTATCAATGAGCAGTTCTTC.

The gene calls are TRBV4-1 and TRBJ1-1; D gene uncertain. V lost 4 bases and J lost 0, with 15 bases in between. The CDR3 runs 16 residues. CDR1 MGHRA and CDR2 YSYEKL come from the germline V gene. This chain's CDR3 is CASSPHATEMNTEAFF. The CDR3 region has the DNA TGCGCCAGCAGCCCGCATGCAACAGAGATGAACACTGAAGCTTTCTTT.

The rearrangement joins TRBV27 to TRBJ2-3; 7 nucleotides match TRBD2. CDR3 length: 14 residues. V lost 3 bases, J lost 6 bases, and 6 bases stayed unmatched. Per the germline V gene, CDR1 is MNHEY and CDR2 is SMNVEV (reference sequence). The CDR3: CASSFRRGTDTQYF. For the CDR3, the DNA is TGTGCCAGCAGTTTCAGGCGGGGGACGGATACGCAGTATTTT.

The V gene is TRBV27, the J gene TRBJ1-5; 10 bases are a match to TRBD1. Germline CDR1 is MNHEY and CDR2 is SMNVEV (reference sequence). The CDR3 has 15 amino acids. Trimming cost V 6 bases and J 5 bases; bases outside gene matches: 7. CDR3 sequence reads: CASSRRQGADQPQHF. The DNA for the CDR3 is TGTGCCAGCAGCCGGAGACAGGGGGCGGATCAGCCCCAGCATTTT.

J is TRBJ2-1 and V is TRBV2, with TRBD2 matching 10 bases. V trimming: 1 base; J trimming: 11 bases; junction bases outside the gene matches: 2. CDR1 is SNHLY, CDR2 FYNNEI, per germline. The CDR3 sequence is 13 residues long. The CDR3 here is CASSEERGGQQFF. CDR3 DNA: TGTGCCAGCAGTGAAGAGCGGGGGGGGCAGCAGTTCTTC.

The rearrangement links TRBV28 to TRBJ1-5; no definite D call. The germline V and J ends were trimmed by 1 base and 0 bases, with 13 bases remaining between them. This CDR3 contains 17 residues. The germline CDR1 and CDR2 sequences are MDHEN and SYDVKM. CDR3 sequence (DNA): TGTGCCAGCAGTTTATTTGGAACAGCCCATAGCAATCAGCCCCAGCATTTT. Protein product: CASSLFGTAHSNQPQHF. Using reference TRBV28 and TRBJ1-5 for the parts outside the CDR3, the full variable domain is DVKVTQSSRYLVKRTGEKVFLECVQDMDHENMFWYRQDPGLGLRLIYFSYDVKMKEKGDIPEGYSVSREKKERFSLILESASTNQTSMYLCASSLFGTAHSNQPQHFGDGTRLSIL.

The chain recombines TRBV27 with TRBJ1-1; 9 bases fit TRBD1. Looked up from germline, CDR1 is MNHEY and CDR2 is SMNVEV (reference sequence). The V gene end was trimmed by 7 bases and the J gene end by 2 bases; junction bases not matched to a gene: 5. There are 14 residues in the CDR3. The CDR3 coding sequence is TGTGCCAGCACCAACAGGGGGCTCAACACTGAAGCTTTCTTT. Protein sequence: CASTNRGLNTEAFF.

This rearrangement joins TRBV16 to TRBJ2-7; TRBD2 agrees at 7 bases. Germline assignment: CDR1 KGHSY and CDR2 FQNENV. This CDR3 has 16 amino acids. V shed 4 bases, J shed 2 bases, and the junction held 11 bases outside the gene matches. CDR3 in DNA: TGTGCCAGCAGCCCCACGGGGAGGGGATCGCCCTACGAGCAGTACTTC. It codes for CASSPTGRGSPYEQYF.

The rearrangement links TRBV11-2 to TRBJ2-1, with D possibly TRBD1 on 6 matching bases. Trimming removed 5 bases from V and 8 bases from J, with 22 bases in between. The CDR3 is made up of 16 amino acids. Germline CDR1 reads SGHAT; CDR2 reads FQNNGV. The CDR3 region has the DNA TGTGCCAGCAGCCCGATTATCTGGGGGCGTAGTCATGAGCAGTTCTTC. Its translation is CASSPIIWGRSHEQFF.

The chain uses TRBV28 and TRBJ1-2; a weak D match, TRBD1 (6 bases). The length of the CDR3 is 15 residues. The germline V and J ends were trimmed by 2 bases and 4 bases, with 14 bases remaining between them. Per germline, CDR1 MDHEN and CDR2 SYDVKM. The DNA for the CDR3 is TGTGCCAGCAGTTTAACAGGGAGCGCCTTCTATGGCTACACCTTC. Amino acid sequence: CASSLTGSAFYGYTF.

This chain links TRBV5-1 with TRBJ2-1; 10 bases match TRBD2. Per the germline V gene, CDR1 is SGHRS and CDR2 is YFSETQ. The CDR3 extends over 19 amino acids. Trimming at V came to 0 bases and at J to 6 bases, leaving 15 bases not matched to a gene. CDR3 amino acids: CASSLGLAGSWTSVNEQFF. The DNA for the CDR3 is TGCGCCAGCAGCTTGGGACTAGCGGGTTCCTGGACATCGGTCAATGAGCAGTTCTTC.

The sample holds one count of this clone. The chain employs TRBV5-1 and TRBJ2-5, with 10 nucleotides matching TRBD1. CDR3 length: 14 amino acids. Germline V lookup: CDR1 SGHRS, CDR2 YFSETQ. V lost 3 bases to trimming and J lost 5 bases; unmatched junction nucleotides: 4. The CDR3 sequence is CASSSPGQGETQYF. The DNA for the CDR3 is TGCGCCAGCAGCTCCCCGGGACAGGGGGAGACCCAGTACTTC.

The J gene is TRBJ2-1, the V gene TRBV5-4; TRBD1 aligns across 8 bases. The germline V gene encodes CDR1 SGHNT and CDR2 YYREEE (reference sequence). Trimming cost V 4 bases and J 1 base; bases outside gene matches: 7. The CDR3 totals 16 residues. This CDR3 is CASSKPGQESYNEQFF. DNA of the CDR3: TGTGCCAGCAGCAAACCGGGACAGGAGTCCTACAATGAGCAGTTCTTC.

The rearrangement joins TRBV7-9 to TRBJ2-6, with D uncertain. The germline V and J ends were trimmed by 5 bases and 0 bases, with 11 bases remaining between them. The CDR3 has 16 amino acids. Germline V gene lookup returns CDR1 SEHNR and CDR2 FQNEAQ (reference sequence). This CDR3 reads CASSAPETSGANVLTF. The CDR3 bases are TGTGCCAGCAGCGCTCCAGAAACCTCTGGGGCCAACGTCCTGACTTTC.

V and J are TRBV6-1 and TRBJ2-1, with D perhaps TRBD1 (6 bases). Trimming removed 3 bases from V and 4 bases from J, with 13 bases in between. The CDR3 is 15 residues long. Germline V gene data show CDR1 as MNHNS and CDR2 as SASEGT. The DNA for the CDR3 is TGTGCCAGCAGTGATACAGGGTTGGTTTACAATGAGCAGTTCTTC. Translating it yields CASSDTGLVYNEQFF.

This clone was recorded a few times. This chain's CDR3 is CASSGSLAGNIQYF. CDR3 bases: TGTGCCAGCAGCGGGTCACTAGCCGGGAATATTCAGTACTTC. The V and J genes are TRBV9 and TRBJ2-4; TRBD2 is a possible D gene (6 bases). CDR3 length: 14 amino acids. The germline V and J ends were trimmed by 3 bases and 10 bases, with 17 bases remaining between them. In germline, CDR1 is SGDLS, CDR2 YYNGEE.

This chain links TRBV5-4 with TRBJ2-7; 12 bases map to TRBD2. The germline CDR1 and CDR2 sequences are SGHNT and YYREEE (reference sequence). V gave up 4 bases and J gave up 2 bases; unmatched junction bases: 7. The CDR3 runs to 16 residues. As DNA, the CDR3 is TGTGCCAGCAGCGGGGGACTAGCGGGTCTACCCTACGAGCAGTACTTC. It is translated as CASSGGLAGLPYEQYF.

This clone came up a few times. This rearrangement joins TRBV19 to TRBJ2-1; D remains ambiguous. The length of the CDR3 is 13 residues. Trimming removed 6 bases from V and 2 bases from J, with 8 bases in between. Germline V gene sequence: CDR1 LNHDA, CDR2 SQIVND (reference sequence). CDR3 DNA: TGTGCCAGTAGGAAACAAGCCTACAATGAGCAGTTCTTC. This gives the protein CASRKQAYNEQFF.

The chain carries TRBV7-9 and TRBJ2-3; no clear D gene. V gave up 5 bases and J gave up 3 bases, with 3 bases separating them. There are 11 residues in the CDR3. Germline CDR1 SEHNR, CDR2 FQNEAQ (reference sequence). CDR3 in DNA: TGTGCCAGCAGCCCAACAGATACGCAGTATTTT. This gives the protein CASSPTDTQYF.

CDR3 coding DNA: TGTGCCAGCAGCCCCCACGGGACAGGGGAGGAAAAACTGTTTTTT. This codes for CASSPHGTGEEKLFF. The V call is TRBV7-9, the J call TRBJ1-4; 10 bases are shared with TRBD1. V was clipped by 5 bases and J by 8 bases; unmatched bases: 8. The CDR3 runs to 15 residues. Germline CDR1 is SEHNR and CDR2 is FQNEAQ (reference sequence).

CDR3 loop: CASSIEELAGVDTQYF. CDR3 bases: TGTGCCAGTAGTATAGAGGAACTAGCGGGAGTGGATACGCAGTATTTT. The rearrangement uses TRBV19 and TRBJ2-3; 11 bases map to TRBD2. This CDR3 is built from 16 residues. Germline CDR1 LNHDA, CDR2 SQIVND (reference sequence). V was clipped by 0 bases and J by 6 bases; unmatched bases: 5.

The chain is built from TRBV28 and TRBJ2-7; weak D call: TRBD2 (6 bases). The CDR3 spans 14 residues. Germline-derived CDR1 and CDR2 are MDHEN and SYDVKM. V lost 3 bases and J lost 3, with 12 bases in between. The DNA for the CDR3 is TGTGCCAGCAGTTTCTTGGAGGGAGACTACGAGCAGTACTTC. The encoded protein is CASSFLEGDYEQYF.